What follows are 25 T cell receptor beta chains derived from one specimen sequenced in a study of blood T cells in healthy people across ages. Through a sample-barcoded 5' primer and a J-beta primer mix, a second PCR was run for 7 to 11 cycles. TCRdb independently ran MiXCR on the 5' RACE reads; one entry per CDR3 protein. The data hold fewer than 1.5 million distinct CDR3 sequences, with 42% observed a single time. Specimen: blood. The receptors here all came from a young woman in good health.

The chain joins TRBV5-1 to TRBJ1-2, with D unresolved. CDR3 length: 14 amino acids. From germline, CDR1 is SGHRS and CDR2 YFSETQ. Trimming took off 5 bases at V and 5 bases at J, with 16 bases between the two ends. The CDR3 region is CASSDGGVGYGYTF. The CDR3, as DNA: TGCGCCAGCAGTGATGGCGGGGTGGGATATGGCTACACCTTC.

Points on this clonotype: At one end, the junction sequence differs from germline, possibly due to a read error. This chain uses TRBV27 with TRBJ2-2; TRBD1 aligns across 7 bases. The CDR3 length is 16 residues. Germline values: CDR1 MNHEY, CDR2 SMNVEV (reference sequence). CDR3 DNA sequence: TGTGCCAGCAGCCTCACAGGGGAACCAAACAACGGGGAGCTGTTTTTT. Translation: CASSLTGEPNNGELFF.

This sequence joins TRBV12-3 or TRBV12-4 and TRBJ2-3, with 13 positions matching TRBD2. This CDR3 has 19 residues. Trimming cost V 3 bases and J 4 bases; bases outside gene matches: 13. CDR3 amino acids: CASSFVGTSGKEGADTQYF. The CDR3, as DNA: TGTGCCAGCAGTTTCGTCGGGACTAGCGGGAAAGAAGGCGCAGATACGCAGTATTTT.

The gene calls are TRBV29-1 and TRBJ1-3; no clear D gene. V was clipped by 6 bases and J by 2 bases, with 8 bases between them. CDR1 and CDR2 (germline): SQVTM, ANQGSEA. The length of the CDR3 is 12 residues. CDR3 protein: CSVKGTGNTIYF. The CDR3 DNA follows: TGCAGCGTCAAAGGGACTGGAAACACCATATATTTT.

The chain couples TRBV20-1 to TRBJ2-3; 10 bases line up with TRBD2. Germline V gene lookup returns CDR1 DFQATT and CDR2 SNEGSKA (reference sequence). The CDR3 is 14 residues long. V gave up 6 bases and J gave up 4 bases; unmatched junction bases: 7. CDR3 bases: TGCAGTGCGGTCACTAGCGGGGAGGCAGATACGCAGTATTTT. It codes for CSAVTSGEADTQYF.

The rearrangement joins TRBV27 to TRBJ1-2, with D maybe TRBD1 (6 bases). Germline CDR1 is MNHEY and CDR2 is SMNVEV (reference sequence). This CDR3 has 15 residues. V dropped 6 bases and J dropped 5 bases, with 19 bases sitting between them. CDR3 sequence reads: CASREVQGNWYGYTF. DNA of the CDR3: TGTGCCAGCAGGGAAGTTCAGGGGAATTGGTATGGCTACACCTTC.

The genes are TRBV12-3 or TRBV12-4 and TRBJ2-7; D perhaps matches TRBD2 (6 bases). With 5 bases removed from V and 2 bases from J, the gap between germline ends came to 13 bases. The CDR3 length is 14 residues. In DNA, the CDR3 is TGTGCCAGCAGTCCGCTAGCGTTCACCTACGAGCAGTACTTC. It specifies CASSPLAFTYEQYF.

The chain is built from TRBV3-1 and TRBJ1-2; D perhaps matches TRBD1 (5 bases). CDR1 and CDR2 (germline): LGHDT, YNNKEL (reference sequence). This CDR3 region has 13 residues. V lost 5 bases and J 2 bases, leaving 9 bases between the germline ends. In nucleotides, the CDR3 is TGTGCCAGCAGCACCCGACAGAACTATGGCTACACCTTC. Encoded protein: CASSTRQNYGYTF.

A few counts support this clonotype. The chain combines TRBV29-1 with TRBJ2-3; D possibly corresponds to TRBD2 (6 bases). Looked up from germline, CDR1 is SQVTM and CDR2 is ANQGSEA. The CDR3 spans 14 residues. V was pared by 7 bases and J by 4 bases, with 18 bases between. The CDR3 protein is CSALLGGLSDTQYF. The CDR3 DNA sequence: TGCAGCGCTTTACTAGGAGGGCTTTCAGATACGCAGTATTTT.

The genes are TRBV5-5 and TRBJ2-1, with D hard to call. With 6 bases removed from V and 6 bases from J, the gap between germline ends came to 16 bases. Germline V gene data show CDR1 as SGHKS and CDR2 as YYEKEE (reference sequence). CDR3 size: 14 residues. The CDR3: CASTHSKVGNEQFF. The CDR3 coding sequence is TGTGCCAGCACCCATTCCAAGGTGGGCAATGAGCAGTTCTTC.

In this sample, this clonotype turned up many times. The rearrangement uses TRBV30 and TRBJ2-1; 11 nucleotides align to TRBD2. V dropped 7 bases and J dropped 0; count of bases not matched to a gene: 2. The CDR3 is made up of 14 amino acids. Germline lookup yields CDR1 GTSNPN and CDR2 SVGIG (reference sequence). CDR3 sequence: CASGLADSYNEQFF. In nucleotides, the CDR3 is TGTGCCTCGGGACTAGCGGACTCCTACAATGAGCAGTTCTTC.

This chain uses TRBV6-5 with TRBJ2-1; possible D gene TRBD1, 5 bases. The DNA matches TRBJ2-7 better at its end, which makes the J call doubtful. This CDR3 has 13 residues. Germline V gene sequence: CDR1 MNHEY, CDR2 SVGAGI. The CDR3 nucleotides are TGTGCCAGCAGTTACGTACTGGACAATGAGCAGTACTTC. It translates to CASSYVLDNEQYF.

This chain links TRBV20-1 with TRBJ2-2; D possibly corresponds to TRBD1 (6 bases). CDR1 is DFQATT, CDR2 SNEGSKA, per germline (reference sequence). The germline V and J ends were trimmed by 6 bases and 0 bases, with 11 bases remaining between them. The CDR3 has 14 residues. CDR3 bases: TGCAGTGCCTCGGGACACTCGAACACCGGGGAGCTGTTTTTT. Translating it yields CSASGHSNTGELFF.

This clonotype was observed a handful of times. The rearrangement links TRBV30 to TRBJ2-3; D not certain. There are 12 residues in the CDR3. Trimming took off 0 bases at V and 4 bases at J, with 5 bases between the two ends. The germline CDR1 and CDR2 sequences are GTSNPN and SVGIG (reference sequence). Here the CDR3 reads CAWSVRPDTQYF. DNA for the CDR3: TGTGCCTGGAGTGTCCGGCCAGATACGCAGTATTTT.

This clonotype was observed a few times. The gene calls are TRBV27 and TRBJ2-5, with TRBD2 matching 11 bases. J was trimmed by 10 bases and V by 4 bases; bases with no gene match: 17. Per the germline V gene, CDR1 is MNHEY and CDR2 is SMNVEV (reference sequence). This CDR3 comprises 17 residues. CDR3 nucleotides: TGTGCCAGCAGTTCCGCCCACTTAGCGGGGGGGCCTATTGGCCAGTACTTC. Its translation is CASSSAHLAGGPIGQYF.

The CDR3 coding sequence is TGCGCCAGCAGTAACGGAATCACCGGGGAGCTGTTTTTT. Amino acids: CASSNGITGELFF. V gene TRBV10-1 combines with J gene TRBJ2-2; D gene uncertain. Trimming removed 5 bases from V and 4 bases from J, with 8 bases in between. CDR3 length: 13 residues. CDR1 is WNHNN, CDR2 SYGVQD, per germline (reference sequence).

The gene calls are TRBV5-1 and TRBJ2-3; 8 bases align to TRBD2. This CDR3 region has 19 residues. From germline, CDR1 is SGHRS and CDR2 YFSETQ. V trimming: 3 bases; J trimming: 2 bases; junction bases outside the gene matches: 17. Written as DNA, the CDR3 is TGCGCCAGCAGCTCGCTACATGGTGTGGGAGCGGGAGTCACAGATACGCAGTATTTT. Its protein is CASSSLHGVGAGVTDTQYF.

The gene calls are TRBV30 and TRBJ2-7; no definite D call. The CDR3 has 12 residues. Looked up from germline, CDR1 is GTSNPN and CDR2 is SVGIG (reference sequence). The V and J ends lost 2 bases and 3 bases respectively, with 8 bases between them. CDR3 sequence reads: CAWSNTRYEQYF. The CDR3 DNA reads as TGTGCCTGGAGTAATACCCGCTACGAGCAGTACTTC.

With regard to this clonotype: This sequence may be a read error, since a much larger clone differs from it by one base. The genes are TRBV4-2 and TRBJ2-7, with D maybe TRBD2 (6 bases). Germline V lookup: CDR1 LGHNA, CDR2 YNFKEQ. The CDR3 runs to 13 residues. Trimming left V 4 bases short and J 10 bases short, with 17 bases between. The CDR3 DNA reads TGTGCCAGCAGCCTATCTACCGGGGAGGCCCAGTACTTC. Its protein product is CASSLSTGEAQYF.

V usage is TRBV2 and J usage is TRBJ1-2; 8 bases line up with TRBD1. This CDR3 has 13 amino acids. The trim removed 3 bases at V and 7 bases at J, leaving 4 bases unmatched. CDR1 is SNHLY, CDR2 FYNNEI, per germline. CDR3 protein: CASSDPGGFGYTF. In DNA, the CDR3 is TGTGCCAGCAGTGACCCAGGGGGCTTTGGCTACACCTTC.

This clonotype was recorded many times. This sequence joins TRBV29-1 and TRBJ2-1, with 9 bases identical to TRBD1. Germline trimming cut 6 bases from V and 9 bases from J; bases unmatched to any gene: 9. From germline, CDR1 is SQVTM and CDR2 ANQGSEA. The CDR3 totals 13 residues. DNA of the CDR3: TGCAGCGTAGGGGGACAGGGCATGCGTGAGCAGTTCTTC. Its protein product is CSVGGQGMREQFF.

This clonotype was observed a handful of times. The chain couples TRBV20-1 to TRBJ2-7, with 15 bases that match TRBD2. This CDR3 region has 15 residues. The trim removed 5 bases at V and 7 bases at J, leaving 9 bases unmatched. Germline V gene lookup returns CDR1 DFQATT and CDR2 SNEGSKA (reference sequence). The CDR3 bases are TGCAGTGCTTTCCCGGGACTAGCGGGAGGCAATGAGCAGTACTTC. This codes for CSAFPGLAGGNEQYF.

About this clonotype itself: A much larger clone is a single base away; this may be a read error. This chain's CDR3 is CSAPIPGTGNEQYF. The CDR3 DNA follows: TGCAGTGCCCCCATCCCAGGGACGGGGAATGAGCAGTACTTC. The genes are TRBV20-1 and TRBJ2-5; TRBD1 or TRBD2 may be the D gene (5 bases each). Trimming removed 6 bases at V and 11 bases at J, with 25 bases between. Germline V gene data show CDR1 as DFQATT and CDR2 as SNEGSKA (reference sequence). The CDR3 is 14 amino acids.

This chain links TRBV19 with TRBJ1-5; 7 bases map to TRBD1. Germline V gives CDR1 LNHDA, CDR2 SQIVND (reference sequence). With V trimmed by 4 bases and J by 0 bases, 6 bases remained unmatched. The CDR3 is 16 amino acids. CDR3 loop: CASSNRGGHSNQPQHF. DNA for the CDR3: TGTGCCAGTAGTAACCGAGGGGGCCATAGCAATCAGCCCCAGCATTTT.

This clonotype has just a few counts. CDR3 sequence (DNA): TGTGCCAGCAGCCACGGACAGTCAAATTCACCCCTCCACTTT. Its protein product is CASSHGQSNSPLHF. The genes are TRBV3-1 and TRBJ1-6; possible D gene TRBD1, 6 bases. The length of the CDR3 is 14 residues. The germline V gene has CDR1 LGHDT and CDR2 YNNKEL (reference sequence). V gave up 3 bases and J gave up 7 bases, with 10 bases separating them.